The rows below give T cell receptor beta chains drawn from one sample of a study of blood T cell repertoires in COVID-19. Here immunoSEQ multiplex PCR was the method, and the copy in TCRdb shows in-frame clones only, minus some. Seen here are a few hundred thousand clones, about 90% observed once, and the top ten hold 11%. Sequencing was carried out using peripheral blood. The receptors come from a woman aged 25 to 39 with COVID-19, enrolled during active disease. The CDR3 runs from the conserved cysteine through the conserved F or W. D genes are given only for firm matches. Rows may omit the clone size; those that give it use once, few, many or a size class.

d_call	v_call	j_call	clone_size	cdr3_aa	cdr3_nt
TRBD1	TRBV4-1	TRBJ2-7	NA	CASSRDRVPPYEQYF	TGCGCCAGCAGCCGAGACAGGGTACCTCCCTACGAGCAGTACTTC
TRBD1	TRBV5-1	TRBJ1-2	NA	CASSLGQGGGYTF	TGCGCCAGCAGCTTGGGGCAGGGGGGCGGCTACACCTTC
TRBD2	TRBV6-5	TRBJ2-7	NA	CASSYSNRDYSYEQYF	TGTGCCAGCAGTTACTCAAACCGGGACTACTCCTACGAGCAGTACTTC
TRBD1	TRBV10-3	TRBJ1-5	NA	CAISRTGGDQPQHF	TGTGCCATCAGCCGGACAGGGGGGGATCAGCCCCAGCATTTT
NA	TRBV9	TRBJ1-2	NA	CASRLGGAEQGRGYTF	TGTGCCAGCAGACTAGGGGGGGCAGAGCAAGGTAGGGGCTACACCTTC
TRBD2	TRBV2	TRBJ2-3	NA	CASSSGTSLFRTQYF	TGTGCCTCATCCTCCGGGACTAGCCTTTTCCGTACGCAGTATTTT
TRBD1	TRBV5-6	TRBJ1-1	NA	CASSSGTGIENTEAFF	TGTGCCAGCAGCTCCGGGACAGGGATTGAGAACACTGAAGCTTTCTTT
NA	TRBV28	TRBJ1-4	NA	CASRRTVLEKLFF	TGTGCCAGCAGAAGGACAGTTCTCGAAAAACTGTTTTTT
NA	TRBV4-1	TRBJ2-7	NA	CASSQVTWGRDEQYF	TGCGCCAGCAGCCAAGTAACATGGGGCCGGGACGAGCAGTACTTC
NA	TRBV7-9	TRBJ1-1	NA	CASRETGYGLDTEAFF	TGTGCCAGCAGGGAAACAGGGTACGGTCTAGACACTGAAGCTTTCTTT
NA	TRBV18	TRBJ1-3	once	CASSPLGDSGNTIYF	TGTGCCAGCTCACCTTTGGGAGACTCTGGAAACACCATATATTTT
TRBD1	TRBV2	TRBJ1-2	NA	CASSVLETGVDGYTF	TGTGCCAGCAGTGTATTAGAGACAGGGGTGGATGGCTACACCTTC
NA	TRBV5-5	TRBJ1-2	NA	CASSSGSRPYGYTF	TGTGCCAGCAGCTCGGGAAGCAGGCCCTATGGCTACACCTTC
NA	TRBV7-2	TRBJ1-6	NA	CASSGPRTDSNSPLHF	TGTGCCAGCAGCGGCCCCAGGACAGATTCCAATTCACCCCTCCACTTT
TRBD1	TRBV28	TRBJ1-2	NA	CASSSTGGLGGYTF	TGTGCCAGCAGTTCGACAGGGGGCCTTGGGGGCTACACCTTC
NA	TRBV11-2	TRBJ1-1	NA	CASSLDPAGASAEAFF	TGTGCCAGCAGCTTAGATCCTGCGGGGGCATCGGCTGAAGCTTTCTTT
TRBD2	TRBV27	TRBJ2-2	NA	CASEQRGRNGELFF	TGTGCCAGTGAGCAGCGGGGTAGGAACGGGGAGCTGTTTTTT
NA	TRBV3-1/TRBV3-2	TRBJ1-2	NA	CASSPRGGQGYTF	TGTGCCAGCAGCCCCCGGGGGGGGCAGGGCTACACCTTC
NA	TRBV7-9	TRBJ2-7	NA	CASSDMGGGSYEQYF	TGTGCCAGCAGCGATATGGGAGGGGGCTCCTACGAGCAGTACTTC
TRBD1	TRBV5-1	TRBJ1-1	once	CASSLGPGTGETAEAFF	TGCGCCAGCAGCTTGGGTCCCGGGACAGGGGAGACGGCTGAAGCTTTCTTT
TRBD1	TRBV9	TRBJ2-5	NA	CASSVGTGNQETQYF	TGTGCCAGCAGCGTAGGGACAGGGAACCAAGAGACCCAGTACTTC
TRBD1	TRBV7-8	TRBJ1-2	NA	CASSPMGQGGYGYTF	TGTGCCAGCAGCCCTATGGGACAGGGTGGCTATGGCTACACCTTC
NA	TRBV9	TRBJ2-5	NA	CASSLGGAKTQYF	TGTGCCAGCAGCCTTGGTGGGGCGAAGACCCAGTACTTC
NA	TRBV18	TRBJ1-5	NA	CASSPIRQDSNQPQHF	TGTGCCAGCTCACCCATAAGGCAGGATAGCAATCAGCCCCAGCATTTT
TRBD1	TRBV6-5	TRBJ2-7	NA	CASRRQGASYEQYF	TGTGCCAGCAGACGACAGGGGGCCTCCTACGAGCAGTACTTC
NA	TRBV3-1/TRBV3-2	TRBJ2-1	NA	CASSHLHQGTSEQFF	TGTGCCAGCAGCCACCTACATCAGGGGACGTCAGAGCAGTTCTTC
NA	TRBV4-1	TRBJ2-3	NA	CASSQEDWGPPGTQYF	TGCGCCAGCAGCCAAGAGGATTGGGGCCCCCCGGGTACGCAGTATTTT
TRBD1	TRBV3-1/TRBV3-2	TRBJ2-1	NA	CASSPSRDSGVNEQFF	TGTGCCAGCAGCCCCTCCCGGGACAGTGGGGTTAATGAGCAGTTCTTC
TRBD1	TRBV29-1	TRBJ2-1	NA	CSVSGTGAHEQFF	TGCAGCGTCTCCGGGACAGGGGCCCATGAGCAGTTCTTC
NA	TRBV6-5	TRBJ1-2	NA	CASSSRGGLGYTF	TGTGCCAGCAGTTCCAGGGGAGGGCTTGGCTACACCTTC
NA	TRBV29-1	TRBJ2-1	NA	CSVGQGTYNEQFF	TGCAGCGTTGGCCAGGGGACCTACAATGAGCAGTTCTTC
TRBD1	TRBV5-1	TRBJ2-5	NA	CASSLGGTGQETQYF	TGCGCCAGCAGCTTGGGTGGGACAGGCCAAGAGACCCAGTACTTC
NA	TRBV5-1	TRBJ1-2	NA	CASSYTRVGNYGYTF	TGCGCCAGCAGTTACACTAGGGTCGGAAACTATGGCTACACCTTC
NA	TRBV5-4	TRBJ1-1	NA	CASRVQTYTEAFF	TGTGCCAGCAGAGTACAGACCTACACTGAAGCTTTCTTT
TRBD1	TRBV10-1	TRBJ2-1	NA	CASSEGTGHRYNEQFF	TGCGCCAGCAGTGAGGGGACAGGGCATCGTTACAATGAGCAGTTCTTC
NA	TRBV29-1	TRBJ1-2	NA	CSVEQGGHYYGYTF	TGCAGCGTTGAACAGGGTGGCCACTACTATGGCTACACCTTC
NA	TRBV29-1	TRBJ2-7	NA	CSVEVNRLREQYF	TGCAGCGTTGAGGTCAACAGGTTGCGCGAGCAGTACTTC
TRBD2	TRBV18	TRBJ2-3	NA	CASSLRTSGVDTQYF	TGTGCCAGCTCACTCCGGACTAGCGGGGTAGATACGCAGTATTTT
NA	TRBV5-1	TRBJ1-1	once	CASSLEGSNTEAFF	TGCGCCAGCAGCTTGGAGGGGTCGAACACTGAAGCTTTCTTT
TRBD1	TRBV7-2	TRBJ1-1	once	CASRPTGYTEAFF	TGTGCCAGCAGACCGACAGGGTACACTGAAGCTTTCTTT
TRBD2	TRBV6-5	TRBJ2-1	NA	CASSYLSAGRDNEQFF	TGTGCCAGCAGTTACTTATCAGCGGGGCGAGACAATGAGCAGTTCTTC
NA	TRBV5-1	TRBJ2-1	NA	CASSLTDSAYNEQFF	TGCGCCAGCAGCTTAACGGACAGTGCTTACAATGAGCAGTTCTTC
NA	TRBV6-5	TRBJ1-1	NA	CASSYTIDAETEAFF	TGTGCCAGCAGTTACACCATAGACGCGGAGACTGAAGCTTTCTTT
NA	TRBV5-1	TRBJ2-3	NA	CASSLGRTDTQYF	TGCGCCAGCTCCCTGGGGCGCACAGATACGCAGTATTTT
TRBD1	TRBV5-1	TRBJ1-2	NA	CASSPRQGIHGYTF	TGCGCCAGCAGCCCCCGACAGGGGATCCATGGCTACACCTTC
TRBD1	TRBV6-1	TRBJ1-2	NA	CASSESRQGRVVGYTF	TGTGCCAGCAGTGAATCAAGACAGGGTCGAGTAGTCGGCTACACCTTC